This T cell receptor (beta chain) was captured in a study of cytomegalovirus exposure and HLA in healthy donors. The study, taken as a whole, reports: Analysis was carried out at a later point, and it linked a missense DCLRE1C variant to TCR beta V- and J-gene trimming. A later analysis showed that HLA-associated TCR beta chains had undergone more clonal expansion than equally common others. With further analysis later on, most CMV-associated TCR beta chains appeared HLA-restricted.

For this clone: Its target is not known.

The PCR made use of 60 Vbeta and 13 Jbeta primers. The method was immunoSEQ multiplex PCR; TCRdb's version includes in-frame clones alone and lacks a portion of them. The sample holds 90,000 to 120,000 clones; around 80% are singletons and the top ten take about 5%. The sequencing input was PBMCs. This TCR was recovered from a woman aged 18-30 years in good health and CMV-seropositive.

The DNA for the CDR3 is TGTGCCAGCAGCCCAGACCGGGACTCATATGGCAATGAGCAGTTCTTC. It is translated as CASSPDRDSYGNEQFF. The rearrangement links TRBV9 to TRBJ2-1, with D tentatively TRBD2 (6 bases). Trimming removed 4 bases from V and 6 bases from J, with 20 bases in between. In germline, CDR1 is SGDLS, CDR2 YYNGEE. The CDR3 consists of 16 residues.